The present TCR beta chain was sequenced within a study of response to subunit inactivated influenza vaccine. Using its own MiXCR run on the RT-PCR reads, TCRdb lists one record per CDR3 protein. Of just under 550,000 distinct CDR3 sequences in the sample, roughly 25% were seen once. The same sample was also studied in work on T cells expressing NK-cell markers. That source adds: Scientists made TCR beta cDNA using 5'RACE template switching with UMIs. Sorted CD3+CD56+NKG2C+, CD3+CD56+NKG2C- and CD3+CD56-NKG2C+ T-cell subsets were beta-chain profiled. Over 5 donors carried dominant NKG2C+ clonotypes that made up roughly 1.0-7.5% of their CD8+ T cells.

This TCR derives from a man between 50 and 59 years old who received an inactivated influenza vaccine. The source material was CD4+ T cells sorted from PBMCs, sampled 11 to 12 days after vaccination.

The CDR3 sequence: CASSLTLGLAAVIGNEQFF. In DNA form, the CDR3 reads TGTGCCAGCAGCCTTACACTGGGACTAGCGGCCGTTATAGGAAATGAGCAGTTCTTC. The chain is built from TRBV11-1 and TRBJ2-1; 11 nucleotides match TRBD2. The CDR3 contains 19 residues. Trimming removed 5 bases from V and 7 bases from J; junction bases left unmatched: 19. Germline values: CDR1 SGHAT, CDR2 FQDESV (reference sequence).